The next 20 T cell receptor beta chains were all read from a single sample in a study of CD8 T cells in Susac syndrome. RNA amounts of about 0.45 to 1 ug underwent reverse transcription with random hexamers. TCRdb ran MiXCR on the immunoSEQ multiplex PCR reads and lists one entry per CDR3 protein. The table lists under 200,000 distinct CDR3 sequences, around 93% of them singletons. The sequenced sample consisted of CD4+ T cells from PBMCs. Receptor source: a human donor in good health.

The chain joins TRBV27 to TRBJ1-1; D ambiguous. V lost 4 bases to trimming and J lost 8 bases, with 17 bases between them. This CDR3 has 14 residues. Germline V lookup: CDR1 MNHEY, CDR2 SMNVEV (reference sequence). In DNA, the CDR3 is TGTGCCAGCAGTTCGGCCGGGAAGGGCTCCGAAGCTTTCTTT. It specifies CASSSAGKGSEAFF.

V usage is TRBV29-1 and J usage is TRBJ1-2, with D perhaps TRBD1 (5 bases). Germline V gives CDR1 SQVTM, CDR2 ANQGSEA. The ends were cut back, 4 bases at V and 7 bases at J, with 10 bases in the middle. The CDR3 loop spans 11 amino acids. CDR3 sequence reads: CSVVGPAGYTF. The DNA of the CDR3 is TGCAGCGTTGTGGGGCCGGCTGGCTACACCTTC.

The rearrangement joins TRBV25-1 to TRBJ1-1; D gene uncertain. The CDR3 spans 14 residues. CDR1 and CDR2 from the germline V gene are MGHDK and SYGVNS. The germline V and J ends were trimmed by 0 bases and 0 bases, with 5 bases remaining between them. The CDR3 nucleotides are TGTGCCAGCAGTGAATATCGGATGAACACTGAAGCTTTCTTT. Its translation: CASSEYRMNTEAFF.

This clonotype was observed a handful of times. V usage is TRBV4-1 and J usage is TRBJ2-7, with TRBD1 matching 8 bases. J lost 2 bases, V lost 3 bases, and 15 bases had no gene match. Germline-derived CDR1 and CDR2 are MGHRA and YSYEKL. This CDR3 is 18 amino acids long. CDR3 protein: CASSQSNRGQVSAYEQYF. The DNA of the CDR3 is TGCGCCAGCAGCCAGAGTAATAGGGGACAGGTTTCCGCCTACGAGCAGTACTTC.

The chain couples TRBV20-1 to TRBJ1-2, with D possibly being TRBD1 (6 bases). V was clipped by 1 base and J by 7 bases, with 19 bases between them. The CDR3 is 15 residues long. CDR1 DFQATT and CDR2 SNEGSKA come from the germline V gene (reference sequence). The CDR3 sequence: CSARVIQTGQPGYTF. For the CDR3, the DNA is TGCAGTGCTAGAGTAATTCAGACAGGCCAGCCTGGCTACACCTTC.

CDR3 sequence (DNA): TGTGCCATCAGTGAGAGTCGGCAGGCGCTAGCTAACTATGGCTACACCTTC. Protein: CAISESRQALANYGYTF. The chain has TRBV10-3 and TRBJ1-2; D is unresolved. Germline V gene data show CDR1 as ENHRY and CDR2 as SYGVKD. Trimming left V 2 bases short and J 0 bases short, with 16 bases between. This CDR3 contains 17 residues.

A single count supports this clonotype. The chain uses TRBV12-3 or TRBV12-4 and TRBJ1-1, with D perhaps matching TRBD1 (6 bases). Trimming took off 3 bases at V and 4 bases at J, with 12 bases between the two ends. The length of the CDR3 is 14 residues. CDR3 sequence reads: CASSLWQGPTEAFF. In DNA form, the CDR3 reads TGTGCCAGCAGTTTGTGGCAGGGGCCCACTGAAGCTTTCTTT.

This chain joins TRBV6-2 or TRBV6-3 and TRBJ1-6; no firm D call. V lost 2 bases, J lost 3 bases, and 8 bases lay in between. This CDR3 is built from 15 residues. Per the germline V gene, CDR1 is MNHEY and CDR2 is SVGEGT. The CDR3 region is CASSYRRNYNSPLHF. The CDR3 DNA reads as TGTGCCAGCAGTTACCGGAGGAACTATAATTCACCCCTCCACTTT.

The chain carries TRBV2 and TRBJ1-4; D is unclear. The CDR3 length is 10 residues. V was pared by 7 bases and J by 6 bases, with 3 bases between. CDR1 is SNHLY and CDR2 is FYNNEI in the germline V gene. CDR3 loop: CASNDEKLFF. The CDR3 region has the DNA TGTGCCAGCAACGATGAAAAACTGTTTTTT.

The rearrangement uses TRBV6-4 and TRBJ2-7; possible D gene TRBD2, 6 bases. Per germline, CDR1 MRHNA and CDR2 SNTAGT. The CDR3 covers 13 residues. V lost 5 bases to trimming and J lost 6 bases, with 14 bases between them. The CDR3 DNA sequence: TGTGCCAGCAGTCGCCAGGAGGGCTCCGAGCAGTACTTC. The encoded protein is CASSRQEGSEQYF.

The chain links TRBV19 to TRBJ2-4, with 8 bases that match TRBD1. From germline, CDR1 is LNHDA and CDR2 SQIVND (reference sequence). The junction had 4 bases not matched to a gene; V was cut back by 1 base and J by 2 bases. The CDR3 runs 16 residues. The CDR3 is CASSIGTGKSKNIQYF. The CDR3 nucleotides read TGTGCCAGTAGTATAGGGACAGGGAAATCCAAAAACATTCAGTACTTC.

This chain joins TRBV29-1 and TRBJ1-1, with D maybe TRBD1 (5 bases). CDR1 is SQVTM and CDR2 is ANQGSEA in the germline V gene. Trimming took off 4 bases at V and 5 bases at J, with 14 bases between the two ends. CDR3 length: 13 amino acids. CDR3 sequence: CSVGGKLRTEAFF. In nucleotides, the CDR3 is TGCAGCGTTGGGGGGAAGCTTAGGACTGAAGCTTTCTTT.

The CDR3: CASSLLRDRTYEQYF. CDR3 in DNA: TGTGCCAGCAGCTTACTCCGGGACAGAACCTACGAGCAGTACTTC. V gene TRBV7-9 combines with J gene TRBJ2-7, with 7 bases that match TRBD1. Germline loops: CDR1 SEHNR, CDR2 FQNEAQ (reference sequence). The CDR3 length is 15 residues. V trimming: 2 bases; J trimming: 2 bases; junction bases outside the gene matches: 6.

V gene TRBV12-3 or TRBV12-4 combines with J gene TRBJ1-2; the D is unclear. The ends were cut back, 8 bases at V and 2 bases at J, with 6 bases in the middle. This CDR3 is built from 11 residues. The CDR3 reads CASQANYGYTF. The CDR3 nucleotides are TGTGCCAGCCAAGCGAACTATGGCTACACCTTC.

The V and J genes are TRBV14 and TRBJ2-3; TRBD1 is a possible D gene (6 bases). V lost 5 bases and J lost 4, with 16 bases in between. CDR1 and CDR2 (germline): SGHDN, FVKESK. The CDR3 runs to 15 residues. The CDR3 DNA is TGTGCCAGCAGCTTACGGACAGTAAATTCAGATACGCAGTATTTT. As protein: CASSLRTVNSDTQYF. Drawing the rest from reference TRBV14 and TRBJ2-3, the complete variable domain is EAGVTQFPSHSVIEKGQTVTLRCDPISGHDNLYWYRRVMGKEIKFLLHFVKESKQDESGMPNNRFLAERTGGTYSTLKVQPAELEDSGVYFCASSLRTVNSDTQYFGPGTRLTVL.

The chain links TRBV29-1 to TRBJ2-5; D is possibly TRBD1 (5 bases). With 7 bases removed from V and 7 bases from J, the gap between germline ends came to 16 bases. Germline CDR1 and CDR2: SQVTM and ANQGSEA. CDR3 length: 12 amino acids. This CDR3 is CSGGQPEGTQYF. CDR3 in DNA: TGCAGCGGTGGACAACCTGAAGGGACCCAGTACTTC.

The chain has TRBV28 and TRBJ1-2, with TRBD1 as a possible D gene (6 bases). The CDR3 consists of 14 residues. Germline loops: CDR1 MDHEN, CDR2 SYDVKM. The V end lost 3 bases, the J end lost 8 bases, and 16 bases lay between the germline ends. CDR3 nucleotide sequence: TGTGCCAGCAGTTTTGGGGGAACAGGGAGAGGCTACACCTTC. Translating it yields CASSFGGTGRGYTF.

This clonotype was recorded once. The genes are TRBV6-4 and TRBJ2-7, with TRBD1 as a possible D gene (5 bases). With 3 bases removed from V and 8 bases from J, the gap between germline ends came to 14 bases. This CDR3 is built from 13 residues. Germline V gene data show CDR1 as MRHNA and CDR2 as SNTAGT. Here the CDR3 reads CASSESTVGQQYV. CDR3 DNA sequence: TGTGCCAGCAGTGAGTCGACAGTGGGGCAGCAGTACGTC.

CDR3 nucleotide sequence: TGTGCCAGCAGCGTTGCGTTTGGGGCTAGCGACACTGAAGCTTTCTTT. Protein product: CASSVAFGASDTEAFF. The chain is built from TRBV9 and TRBJ1-1; D possibly corresponds to TRBD1 (5 bases). This CDR3 is built from 16 residues. The V end lost 2 bases, the J end lost 3 bases, and 17 bases lay between the germline ends. CDR1 and CDR2 (germline): SGDLS, YYNGEE.

This clonotype was counted only a few times. V gene TRBV14 combines with J gene TRBJ2-7, with 10 bases lining up with TRBD2. The CDR3 is made up of 14 amino acids. Unmatched junction bases numbered 4, after V lost 4 bases and J lost 4 bases. The germline V gene has CDR1 SGHDN and CDR2 FVKESK. For the CDR3, the DNA is TGTGCCAGCAGCCGAGCGGGGGGGATGTACGAGCAGTACTTC. Translating it yields CASSRAGGMYEQYF.